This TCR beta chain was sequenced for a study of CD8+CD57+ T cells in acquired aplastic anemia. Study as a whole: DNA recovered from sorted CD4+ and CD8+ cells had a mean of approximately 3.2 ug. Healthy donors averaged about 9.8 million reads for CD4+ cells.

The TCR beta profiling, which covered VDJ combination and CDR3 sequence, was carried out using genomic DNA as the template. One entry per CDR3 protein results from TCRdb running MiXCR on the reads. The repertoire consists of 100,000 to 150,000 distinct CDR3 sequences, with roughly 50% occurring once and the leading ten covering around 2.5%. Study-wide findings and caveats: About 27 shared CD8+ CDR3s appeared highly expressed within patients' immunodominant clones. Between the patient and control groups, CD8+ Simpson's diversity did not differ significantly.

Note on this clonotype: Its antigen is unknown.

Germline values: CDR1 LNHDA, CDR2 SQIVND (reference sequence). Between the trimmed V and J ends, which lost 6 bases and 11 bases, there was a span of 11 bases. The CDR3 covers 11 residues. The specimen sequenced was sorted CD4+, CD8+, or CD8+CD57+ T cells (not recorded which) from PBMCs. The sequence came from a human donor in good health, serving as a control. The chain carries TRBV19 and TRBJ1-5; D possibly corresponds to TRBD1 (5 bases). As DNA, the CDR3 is TGTGCCAGTAGCCGCGGAGGGGCCCAGCATTTT. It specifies CASSRGGAQHF.